This entry is about one T cell receptor (beta chain). In the original workflow: Reference gene primer amplification yielded estimated nucleated cell counts. Here immunoSEQ multiplex PCR was the method, and the copy in TCRdb shows in-frame clones only, minus some. V and J calls and clone size come straight from that table; D and trimming were deduced from the DNA. Of about 180,000 clones in the sample, roughly 82% were seen once. This sample was included in a study of blood T cell repertoires in COVID-19. Individuals aged about 18 to 89 years were recruited from about two dozen US areas. Participants' reported clinical history set cohort assignment. This TCR came from a woman aged 25 to 39 who had recovered from COVID-19. Source material: PBMCs or T cells enriched from blood (not recorded which).

CDR3 bases: TGTGCCAGCAGATCGACAGGACCCTACGAGCAGTACTTC. Translating it yields CASRSTGPYEQYF. The chain recombines TRBV27 with TRBJ2-7; tentative D call: TRBD1 (6 bases). Trimming stripped 6 bases from V and 2 bases from J, with 11 bases between. From germline, CDR1 is MNHEY and CDR2 SMNVEV (reference sequence). The CDR3 sequence is 13 residues long.